Shown below are 16 T cell receptor beta chains from a single sample sequenced in a study of HIV-infected patients and healthy controls. In TCRdb, the 5' RACE reads were re-called with MiXCR into one record per CDR3 protein. Here the sample spans about 70,000 distinct CDR3 sequences, around 17% being singletons. Specimen: CD4+ T cells from blood. These receptors were taken from a human donor in good health.

The V and J genes are TRBV7-2 and TRBJ2-1, with D possibly being TRBD2 (6 bases). The V gene's germline CDR1 is SGHTA and CDR2 FQGNSA. The CDR3 contains 15 residues. The V end lost 5 bases, the J end lost 4 bases, and 15 bases lay between the germline ends. CDR3 DNA: TGTGCCAGCAGCCAAAACCGGGACTGGTACAATGAGCAGTTCTTC. Its translation is CASSQNRDWYNEQFF.

The V gene is TRBV12-3 or TRBV12-4, the J gene TRBJ2-3, with 7 bases matching TRBD1. The V segment lost 5 bases and the J segment 6 bases; nucleotides outside the gene matches: 11. This CDR3 comprises 15 residues. The CDR3: CASSRAGTAYDTQYF. CDR3 sequence (DNA): TGTGCCAGCAGTAGGGCCGGGACAGCGTATGATACGCAGTATTTT.

This clonotype occurred a few times. The V and J genes are TRBV18 and TRBJ2-5; 7 positions match TRBD2. CDR3 length: 17 amino acids. Germline lookup yields CDR1 KGHSH and CDR2 LQKENI. V shed 5 bases, J shed 4 bases, and the junction held 16 bases outside the gene matches. The chain's CDR3 is CASSTSSRLAGRETQYF. CDR3 sequence (DNA): TGTGCCAGCTCAACATCCTCCCGACTAGCAGGTAGAGAGACCCAGTACTTC.

This clonotype appeared many times. V is TRBV20-1 and J is TRBJ1-5; D is uncertain. Germline assignment: CDR1 DFQATT and CDR2 SNEGSKA (reference sequence). The CDR3 has 20 residues. The V end lost 3 bases, the J end lost 4 bases, and 31 bases lay between the germline ends. The CDR3 coding sequence is TGCAGTGCTAGGGGAAACCCCATCGACACACGGCCCCGTAGGAATCAGCCCCAGCATTTT. Protein product: CSARGNPIDTRPRRNQPQHF.

The V and J genes are TRBV7-2 and TRBJ2-5; no clear D gene. The CDR3 runs 15 residues. CDR1 and CDR2 from the germline V gene are SGHTA and FQGNSA. V was cut by 3 bases and J by 5 bases, with 16 bases left in between. CDR3 nucleotide sequence: TGTGCCAGCAGCTTCTCCCAAAACCGTGGCGAGACCCAGTACTTC. Its translation: CASSFSQNRGETQYF. Filled out from reference TRBV7-2 and TRBJ2-5, the complete variable domain reads GAGVSQSPSNKVTEKGKDVELRCDPISGHTALYWYRQSLGQGLEFLIYFQGNSAPDKSGLPSDRFSAERTGGSVSTLTIQRTQQEDSAVYLCASSFSQNRGETQYFGPGTRLLVL.

This chain connects TRBV19 to TRBJ2-7, with D tentatively TRBD2 (6 bases). The CDR3 consists of 12 residues. Trimming pared 5 bases from V and 6 bases from J, leaving 11 bases between. Per the germline V gene, CDR1 is LNHDA and CDR2 is SQIVND (reference sequence). The CDR3 DNA reads as TGTGCCAGTAGTGAGGCGGGACGCGAGCAGTACTTC. It translates to CASSEAGREQYF. Full variable domain (remainder filled in from reference TRBV19 and TRBJ2-7): DGGITQSPKYLFRKEGQNVTLSCEQNLNHDAMYWYRQDPGQGLRLIYYSQIVNDFQKGDIAEGYSVSREKKESFPLTVTSAQKNPTAFYLCASSEAGREQYFGPGTRLTVT.

The table lists this clonotype with a few counts. CDR3 nucleotides: TGTGCCAGCTCACCACTCGAGGGGGCTACTTACGAGCAGTACTTC. Translating it yields CASSPLEGATYEQYF. The V and J genes are TRBV18 and TRBJ2-7, with 7 bases matching TRBD1. Germline values: CDR1 KGHSH, CDR2 LQKENI. With V trimmed by 1 base and J by 4 bases, 7 bases remained unmatched. The CDR3 consists of 15 residues.

The CDR3 here is CASRPRGRTYGYTF. DNA for the CDR3: TGTGCCAGCAGGCCGAGGGGGCGCACCTATGGCTACACCTTC. The J gene is TRBJ1-2, the V gene TRBV5-4; 7 bases align to TRBD1. CDR3 size: 14 residues. V trimming: 5 bases; J trimming: 4 bases; junction bases outside the gene matches: 8. Germline values: CDR1 SGHNT, CDR2 YYREEE (reference sequence). The complete variable domain, with remaining parts taken from reference TRBV5-4 and TRBJ1-2, reads ETGVTQSPTHLIKTRGQQVTLRCSSQSGHNTVSWYQQALGQGPQFIFQYYREEENGRGNFPPRFSGLQFPNYSSELNVNALELDDSALYLCASRPRGRTYGYTFGSGTRLTVV.

This clonotype occurred a few times. The genes are TRBV29-1 and TRBJ2-1; D is perhaps TRBD2 (7 bases). The CDR3 runs to 13 residues. Trimming removed 7 bases from V and 6 bases from J, with 16 bases in between. The V gene's germline CDR1 is SQVTM and CDR2 ANQGSEA. The CDR3 is CSARMGGGNEQFF. DNA for the CDR3: TGCAGCGCCAGGATGGGAGGGGGCAATGAGCAGTTCTTC.

This clonotype was seen at least ten times. The chain recombines TRBV7-2 with TRBJ2-5; D might be TRBD2 (5 bases). This CDR3 has 14 residues. The V gene's germline CDR1 is SGHTA and CDR2 FQGNSA. V was trimmed by 0 bases and J by 4 bases, leaving 9 bases between them. The CDR3 spells CASSLAGALETQYF. CDR3 DNA sequence: TGTGCCAGCAGCTTAGCGGGAGCTTTAGAGACCCAGTACTTC. Supplemented by reference TRBV7-2 and TRBJ2-5, the full variable domain reads GAGVSQSPSNKVTEKGKDVELRCDPISGHTALYWYRQSLGQGLEFLIYFQGNSAPDKSGLPSDRFSAERTGGSVSTLTIQRTQQEDSAVYLCASSLAGALETQYFGPGTRLLVL.

This clonotype turned up a few times. V gene TRBV7-8 combines with J gene TRBJ1-1, with D possibly TRBD1 on 6 matching bases. V dropped 2 bases and J dropped 4 bases, with 11 bases sitting between them. The V gene's germline CDR1 is SGHVS and CDR2 FQNEAQ. The CDR3 is 14 residues long. CDR3 nucleotides: TGTGCCAGCAGCTTATCAGGGGAGCGCACTGAAGCTTTCTTT. Translating gives CASSLSGERTEAFF.

This clonotype was found many times. The gene calls are TRBV6-2 or TRBV6-3 and TRBJ2-3; the D gene could be TRBD1 or TRBD2 (5 bases each). Germline V gene data show CDR1 as MNHEY and CDR2 as SVGEGT. V lost 0 bases, J lost 3 bases, and 13 bases lay in between. This CDR3 has 16 residues. DNA for the CDR3: TGTGCCAGCAGTTACTCGTCCGGGACGTGGACAGATACGCAGTATTTT. It is translated as CASSYSSGTWTDTQYF.

The sample holds a few counts of this clonotype. V gene TRBV7-2 combines with J gene TRBJ1-1; D is possibly TRBD1 (6 bases). This CDR3 spans 15 amino acids. V lost 3 bases to trimming and J lost 1 base, with 12 bases between them. Per the germline V gene, CDR1 is SGHTA and CDR2 is FQGNSA. CDR3 region: CASSFDAGANTEAFF. The CDR3 DNA reads as TGTGCCAGCAGCTTTGATGCAGGGGCGAACACTGAAGCTTTCTTT.

In its sample, this clonotype was seen a few times. The J gene is TRBJ1-2, the V gene TRBV14, with 12 bases lining up with TRBD1. The germline CDR1 and CDR2 sequences are SGHDN and FVKESK. The trim removed 5 bases at V and 6 bases at J, leaving 10 bases unmatched. The CDR3 contains 16 residues. Here the CDR3 reads CASSSRDRGLVHGYTF. The CDR3 DNA is TGTGCCAGCAGCTCCCGGGACAGGGGGCTAGTGCATGGCTACACCTTC.

This clonotype was observed many times. The V call is TRBV15, the J call TRBJ1-2; TRBD1 might be the D (5 bases). Germline loops: CDR1 LNHNV, CDR2 YYDKDF (reference sequence). The CDR3 contains 13 residues. V was trimmed by 6 bases and J by 6 bases, leaving 14 bases between them. The chain's CDR3 is CATRLTGVDGYTF. CDR3 nucleotide sequence: TGTGCCACCAGGCTTACAGGAGTTGATGGCTACACCTTC.

The sample holds a few counts of this clonotype. The J gene is TRBJ2-7, the V gene TRBV12-3 or TRBV12-4; TRBD1 matches 10 bases. The V segment lost 5 bases and the J segment 5 bases; nucleotides outside the gene matches: 12. This CDR3 spans 16 amino acids. In DNA form, the CDR3 reads TGTGCCAGCAGTCCTTCCCGTAGGGACAGGGGCCACGAGCAGTACTTC. This encodes CASSPSRRDRGHEQYF.